These 16 T cell receptor beta chains were all obtained from the same sample, sequenced in a study of Ad26.COV2.S vaccination and SARS-CoV-2 variants. Measured with immunoSEQ multiplex PCR; TCRdb has only the in-frame clones, and not every one. This table has about 680,000 clones, 80% to 90% appearing once. Treatment: 15 to 20 received Ad26.COV2.S at low or high dose, single or two shots; about 5 received placebo; per-sample allocation not given. Day 63 following the first vaccine or placebo injection was when the samples were taken. The sample was peripheral blood, taken in a trial of Ad26.COV2.S vaccine versus placebo. The receptors shown here come from a person between 18 and 65 years old who received the Ad26.COV2.S COVID-19 vaccine or a placebo.

The chain is built from TRBV6-2 or TRBV6-3 and TRBJ2-3, with TRBD1 identical over 12 bases. CDR1 MNHEY and CDR2 SVGEGT come from the germline V gene. After removal of 0 bases from V and 3 bases from J, the junction contained 7 bases not matched to a gene. This CDR3 contains 18 residues. CDR3 sequence reads: CASSYSIAGQGATDTQYF. The DNA of the CDR3 is TGTGCCAGCAGTTACTCTATAGCGGGACAGGGGGCGACAGATACGCAGTATTTT.

CDR3 bases: TGCAGCGTACAGAGCCTTAATGAAAAACTGTTTTTT. Protein sequence: CSVQSLNEKLFF. The chain employs TRBV29-1 and TRBJ1-4; D gene ambiguous. The germline CDR1 and CDR2 sequences are SQVTM and ANQGSEA. This CDR3 comprises 12 residues. Between the trimmed V and J ends, which lost 6 bases and 4 bases, there was a span of 9 bases.

V is TRBV29-1 and J is TRBJ2-7; TRBD2 matches 7 bases. V was pared by 6 bases and J by 4 bases, with 12 bases of the junction left unmatched. This CDR3 has 14 residues. CDR1 and CDR2 (germline): SQVTM, ANQGSEA. In DNA form, the CDR3 reads TGCAGCGTAACTCTGTCCAGGGAGGGATACGAGCAGTACTTC. Translation gives CSVTLSREGYEQYF.

This chain joins TRBV18 and TRBJ2-7, with D perhaps TRBD1 or TRBD2 (5 bases each). This CDR3 comprises 14 residues. CDR1 KGHSH and CDR2 LQKENI come from the germline V gene. Trimming removed 3 bases at V and 9 bases at J, with 18 bases between. CDR3 coding DNA: TGTGCCAGCTCACCTTCGGGACCGAATGACGGGCAGTACTTC. Translation gives CASSPSGPNDGQYF.

The chain links TRBV7-9 to TRBJ2-1; D gene uncertain. The CDR3 contains 16 residues. Trimming removed 3 bases at V and 5 bases at J, with 17 bases between. Germline assignment: CDR1 SEHNR and CDR2 FQNEAQ (reference sequence). CDR3: CASSFPSRNEDNEQFF. The CDR3 bases are TGTGCCAGCAGCTTCCCAAGCAGAAATGAAGACAATGAGCAGTTCTTC.

This clone was recorded a few times. V gene TRBV14 combines with J gene TRBJ1-6; D is possibly TRBD1 (5 bases). Germline values: CDR1 SGHDN, CDR2 FVKESK. V lost 0 bases to trimming and J lost 7 bases, with 10 bases between them. The CDR3 consists of 15 residues. CDR3 sequence: CASSQDRGANSPLHF. In nucleotides, the CDR3 is TGTGCCAGCAGCCAAGATCGGGGCGCCAATTCACCCCTCCACTTT.

The chain uses TRBV30 and TRBJ1-5; perhaps TRBD1 as D (5 bases). This CDR3 region has 13 residues. Germline CDR1 reads GTSNPN; CDR2 reads SVGIG (reference sequence). V lost 4 bases and J 4 bases, leaving 11 bases between the germline ends. The CDR3 is CAWTQGINQPQHF. CDR3 sequence (DNA): TGTGCCTGGACCCAGGGAATTAATCAGCCCCAGCATTTT.

This clone is a singleton in its sample. This chain links TRBV30 with TRBJ1-2; D not resolved. This CDR3 has 12 amino acids. The ends were cut back, 2 bases at V and 5 bases at J, with 9 bases in the middle. Germline V gene lookup returns CDR1 GTSNPN and CDR2 SVGIG (reference sequence). CDR3 sequence: CAWSSGSYGYTF. The CDR3, as DNA: TGTGCCTGGAGTTCGGGGTCATATGGCTACACCTTC.

This chain joins TRBV3-1 (or the pseudogene TRBV3-2) and TRBJ1-3; D possibly corresponds to TRBD1 (5 bases). From germline, CDR1 is LGHDT and CDR2 YNNKEL (reference sequence). The CDR3 is 14 amino acids. The V end lost 5 bases, the J end lost 4 bases, and 12 bases lay between the germline ends. This CDR3 is CASSIPGLGNTIYF. The CDR3 coding sequence is TGTGCCAGCAGCATTCCAGGGTTAGGAAACACCATATATTTT.

In its sample, this clone was seen once. The rearrangement links TRBV5-1 to TRBJ2-3; 9 bases match TRBD2. The germline V gene encodes CDR1 SGHRS and CDR2 YFSETQ. V shed 4 bases and J 5 bases; nucleotides not matched to a gene: 11. The length of the CDR3 is 16 residues. The CDR3 coding sequence is TGCGCCAGCAGCCTGACTCCGGGACTAGCCTTAGATACGCAGTATTTT. This encodes CASSLTPGLALDTQYF.

Concerning this clone: An end of the junction differs from the germline gene, which may be a read error. The V and J genes are TRBV7-7 and TRBJ2-1; the match to TRBD2 covers 12 bases. The length of the CDR3 is 15 residues. Germline CDR1 and CDR2: SSHAT and FNYEAQ (reference sequence). The CDR3 protein is CASSAGLAGINEQFF. The CDR3, as DNA: TGTGCTAGCAGCGCTGGACTAGCGGGGATCAATGAGCAGTTCTTC.

V gene TRBV29-1 combines with J gene TRBJ2-5; 8 bases line up with TRBD1. Germline CDR1 reads SQVTM; CDR2 reads ANQGSEA. The CDR3 totals 14 residues. The J segment lost 5 bases and the V segment lost 4 bases, leaving 9 bases of the junction unmatched. The DNA of the CDR3 is TGCAGCGTTGGCGGACAGGGACGGCGGGAGACCCAGTACTTC. Its translation is CSVGGQGRRETQYF.

The rearrangement links TRBV2 to TRBJ2-7; TRBD2 might be the D (6 bases). Trimming removed 8 bases from V and 4 bases from J, with 6 bases in between. This CDR3 spans 10 amino acids. Germline CDR1 reads SNHLY; CDR2 reads FYNNEI. In DNA, the CDR3 is TGTGCCAGCGGGGGGTACGAGCAGTACTTC. It encodes CASGGYEQYF.

This chain joins TRBV5-1 and TRBJ1-6; 8 bases line up with TRBD1. Germline V gives CDR1 SGHRS, CDR2 YFSETQ. V lost 6 bases, J lost 7 bases, and 9 bases stayed unmatched. CDR3 length: 15 residues. CDR3 nucleotide sequence: TGCGCCAGCAAACCGGGACAGGAGACAAATTCACCCCTCCACTTT. It yields the protein CASKPGQETNSPLHF.

The chain recombines TRBV5-6 with TRBJ2-6, with TRBD1 matching over 8 bases. The V segment lost 4 bases and the J segment 2 bases; nucleotides outside the gene matches: 5. The CDR3 consists of 16 residues. Germline CDR1 is SGHDT and CDR2 is YYEEEE. CDR3 loop: CASSRQTGAGANVLTF. The CDR3 DNA sequence: TGTGCCAGCAGCCGACAGACAGGGGCTGGGGCCAACGTCCTGACTTTC.

This chain links TRBV15 with TRBJ2-7; the match to TRBD2 covers 7 bases. Germline-derived CDR1 and CDR2 are LNHNV and YYDKDF (reference sequence). V was clipped by 0 bases and J by 4 bases; unmatched bases: 18. The CDR3 runs to 19 residues. The CDR3 sequence: CATSRDLGAGVSKEYEQYF. For the CDR3, the DNA is TGTGCCACCAGCAGAGATCTAGGGGCGGGAGTCTCAAAAGAATACGAGCAGTACTTC. Full variable domain (outside the CDR3, taken from reference TRBV15 and TRBJ2-7): DAMVIQNPRYQVTQFGKPVTLSCSQTLNHNVMYWYQQKSSQAPKLLFHYYDKDFNNEADTPDNFQSRRPNTSFCFLDIRSPGLGDTAMYLCATSRDLGAGVSKEYEQYFGPGTRLTVT.